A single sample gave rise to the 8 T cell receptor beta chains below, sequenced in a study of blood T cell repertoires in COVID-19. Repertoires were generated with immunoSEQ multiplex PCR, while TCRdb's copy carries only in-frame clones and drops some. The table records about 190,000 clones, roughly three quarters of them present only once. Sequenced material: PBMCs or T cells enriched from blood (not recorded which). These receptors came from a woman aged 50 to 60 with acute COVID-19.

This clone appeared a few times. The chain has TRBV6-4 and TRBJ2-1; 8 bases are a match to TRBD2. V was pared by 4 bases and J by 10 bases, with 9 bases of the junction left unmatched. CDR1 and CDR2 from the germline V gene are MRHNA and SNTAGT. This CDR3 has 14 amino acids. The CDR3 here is CASSAQGRGGEQFF. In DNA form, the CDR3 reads TGTGCCAGCAGTGCCCAGGGCCGGGGGGGCGAGCAGTTCTTC.

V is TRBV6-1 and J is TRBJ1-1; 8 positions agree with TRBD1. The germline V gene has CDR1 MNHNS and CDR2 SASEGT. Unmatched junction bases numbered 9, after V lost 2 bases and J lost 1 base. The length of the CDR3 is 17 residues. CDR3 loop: CASSETGGPASNTEAFF. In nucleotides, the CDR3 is TGTGCCAGCAGTGAAACAGGGGGGCCCGCATCGAACACTGAAGCTTTCTTT.

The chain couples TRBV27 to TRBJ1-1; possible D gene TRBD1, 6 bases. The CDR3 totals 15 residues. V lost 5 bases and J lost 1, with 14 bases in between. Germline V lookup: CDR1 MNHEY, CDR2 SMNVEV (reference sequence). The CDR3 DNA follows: TGTGCCAGCAGTCCGAGACAGGCTCAGAACACTGAAGCTTTCTTT. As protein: CASSPRQAQNTEAFF.

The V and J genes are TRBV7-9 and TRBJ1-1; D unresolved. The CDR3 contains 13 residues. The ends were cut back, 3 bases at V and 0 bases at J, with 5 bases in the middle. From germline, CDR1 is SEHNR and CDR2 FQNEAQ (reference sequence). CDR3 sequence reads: CASSFGLNTEAFF. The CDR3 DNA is TGTGCCAGCAGCTTCGGGTTGAACACTGAAGCTTTCTTT.

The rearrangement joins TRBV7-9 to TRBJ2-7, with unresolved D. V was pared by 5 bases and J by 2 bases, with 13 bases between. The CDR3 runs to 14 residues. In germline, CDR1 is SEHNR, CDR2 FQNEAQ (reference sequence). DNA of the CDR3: TGTGCCAGCAGCACGCCCCAGGTGCCCTACGAGCAGTACGTC. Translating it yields CASSTPQVPYEQYV.

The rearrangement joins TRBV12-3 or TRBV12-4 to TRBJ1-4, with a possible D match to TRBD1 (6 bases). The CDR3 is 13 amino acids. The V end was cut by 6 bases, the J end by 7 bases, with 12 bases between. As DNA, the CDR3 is TGTGCCAGCAGGGATCAGGGGACTGAAAAACTGTTTTTT. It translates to CASRDQGTEKLFF.

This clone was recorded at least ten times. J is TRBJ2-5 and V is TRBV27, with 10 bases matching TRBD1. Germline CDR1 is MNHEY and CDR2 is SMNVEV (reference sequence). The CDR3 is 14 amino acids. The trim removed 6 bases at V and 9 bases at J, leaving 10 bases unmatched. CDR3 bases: TGTGCCAGCAGCGACAGGGGGCCTAGGTGGGCCCAGTACTTC. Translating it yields CASSDRGPRWAQYF.

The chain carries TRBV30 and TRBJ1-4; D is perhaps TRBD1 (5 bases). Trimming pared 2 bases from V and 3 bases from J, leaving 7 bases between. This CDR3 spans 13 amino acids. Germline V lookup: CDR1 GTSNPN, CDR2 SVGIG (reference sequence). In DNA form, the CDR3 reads TGTGCCTGGAGTCGGGGGTCTAATGAAAAACTGTTTTTT. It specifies CAWSRGSNEKLFF.